Shown below are 19 T cell receptor beta chains from a single sample sequenced in a study of T cells in Graves' hyperthyroidism and ophthalmopathy. Using RNA transcripts as the source, TCR beta CDR3 regions were amplified. During a first-round RT-PCR of the TCR CDR3, the HTBI primer set was used. TCRdb ran MiXCR on the multiplex PCR reads and lists one entry per CDR3 protein. The sample consists of fewer than 350,000 distinct CDR3 sequences, around 15% of them appearing once. The sample comprised blood. The receptor set was obtained from a woman aged 45-59 years with Graves' hyperthyroidism that later progressed to Graves' ophthalmopathy.

This clonotype was observed at least ten times. V usage is TRBV10-1 and J usage is TRBJ2-3, with 8 positions matching TRBD1. With 3 bases clipped from V and 0 bases from J, the junction kept 8 bases outside the gene matches. Per germline, CDR1 WNHNN and CDR2 SYGVQD (reference sequence). The CDR3 contains 17 residues. The CDR3 coding sequence is TGCGCCAGCAGTGAAATAGCCGGACAGGGTAGCACAGATACGCAGTATTTT. This codes for CASSEIAGQGSTDTQYF.

The chain combines TRBV28 with TRBJ2-7, with 7 nucleotides matching TRBD1. This CDR3 is built from 14 residues. From germline, CDR1 is MDHEN and CDR2 SYDVKM. V was clipped by 3 bases and J by 0 bases; unmatched bases: 2. The CDR3 spells CASSFRTGSYEQYF. CDR3 nucleotide sequence: TGTGCCAGCAGTTTCCGGACAGGCTCCTACGAGCAGTACTTC.

Ten or more counts support this clonotype. The chain joins TRBV3-1 to TRBJ2-6; perhaps TRBD2 as D (6 bases). Trimming cost V 0 bases and J 0 bases, with 18 bases left between them. From germline, CDR1 is LGHDT and CDR2 YNNKEL (reference sequence). CDR3 size: 20 residues. CDR3 residues: CASSQEWGDSPGSGANVLTF. The CDR3 DNA reads TGTGCCAGCAGCCAAGAATGGGGGGACTCACCCGGCTCTGGGGCCAACGTCCTGACTTTC.

As to this clonotype: Just one base apart from a much larger clone, this may be a read error. The chain carries TRBV7-9 and TRBJ2-1; the D gene is possibly TRBD1 (5 bases). The V end lost 3 bases, the J end lost 8 bases, and 17 bases lay between the germline ends. This CDR3 is 15 amino acids long. In germline, CDR1 is SEHNR, CDR2 FQNEAQ (reference sequence). The CDR3 region is CASSLARGPTDEQFF. CDR3 DNA: TGTGCCAGCAGCTTGGCAAGGGGCCCCACGGATGAGCAGTTCTTC. Drawing the rest from reference TRBV7-9 and TRBJ2-1, the complete variable domain is DTGVSQNPRHKITKRGQNVTFRCDPISEHNRLYWYRQTLGQGPEFLTYFQNEAQLEKSRLLSDRFSAERPKGSFSTLEIQRTEQGDSAMYLCASSLARGPTDEQFFGPGTRLTVL.

In its sample, this clonotype was seen many times. The chain uses TRBV5-1 and TRBJ2-2; TRBD1 is a possible D gene (5 bases). Trimming shortened V by 7 bases and J by 0 bases, and 16 bases separated the two germline ends. CDR3 length: 16 amino acids. CDR1 and CDR2 from the germline V gene are SGHRS and YFSETQ. The DNA for the CDR3 is TGCGCCAGCTTCCGAGGCACAGGAACGAACACCGGGGAGCTGTTTTTT. Translated: CASFRGTGTNTGELFF. Supplemented by reference TRBV5-1 and TRBJ2-2, the full variable domain reads KAGVTQTPRYLIKTRGQQVTLSCSPISGHRSVSWYQQTPGQGLQFLFEYFSETQRNKGNFPGRFSGRQFSNSRSEMNVSTLELGDSALYLCASFRGTGTNTGELFFGEGSRLTVL.

This clonotype was counted at least ten times. The chain carries TRBV5-1 and TRBJ2-5; 8 nucleotides match TRBD1. The length of the CDR3 is 14 residues. Germline CDR1 and CDR2: SGHRS and YFSETQ. With 4 bases clipped from V and 5 bases from J, the junction kept 7 bases outside the gene matches. The CDR3 loop is CASSTDRGEETQYF. For the CDR3, the DNA is TGCGCCAGCAGCACAGACAGGGGAGAGGAGACCCAGTACTTC.

The sample holds many counts of this clonotype. The chain is built from TRBV7-2 and TRBJ1-2; the D gene is possibly TRBD1 (6 bases). The germline gives CDR1 SGHTA, CDR2 FQGNSA. The CDR3 is made up of 14 amino acids. Trimming took 4 bases from V and 2 from J, leaving 11 bases between them. CDR3 DNA: TGTGCCAGCAGCTCACAGGGAAAGAACTATGGCTACACCTTC. Encoded protein: CASSSQGKNYGYTF.

At least ten counts were recorded for this clonotype. The gene calls are TRBV28 and TRBJ1-5; D is possibly TRBD1 (6 bases). CDR3 length: 14 residues. Germline CDR1 is MDHEN and CDR2 is SYDVKM. The V and J ends lost 5 bases and 8 bases respectively, with 16 bases between them. CDR3 sequence: CASSDPNRAEPQHF. Here the CDR3 DNA reads TGTGCCAGCAGTGACCCCAACAGGGCGGAGCCCCAGCATTTT.

This sequence joins TRBV6-1 and TRBJ1-5, with TRBD1 as a possible D gene (5 bases). The CDR3 contains 15 residues. Germline V CDR1 and CDR2: MNHNS, SASEGT. V lost 3 bases to trimming and J lost 7 bases, with 16 bases between them. CDR3: CASSDGLRGFQPQHF. For the CDR3, the DNA is TGTGCCAGCAGTGATGGTCTCCGGGGGTTCCAGCCCCAGCATTTT.

This clonotype was counted a few times. J is TRBJ2-4 and V is TRBV6-2 or TRBV6-3, with a possible D match to TRBD1 (5 bases). The CDR3 is made up of 14 amino acids. The ends were cut back, 5 bases at V and 8 bases at J, with 16 bases in the middle. Germline loops: CDR1 MNHEY, CDR2 SVGEGT. The CDR3 sequence: CASSRVAGRDIQYF. CDR3 coding DNA: TGTGCCAGCAGTCGTGTGGCAGGGCGAGACATTCAGTACTTC.

This clonotype was found many times. The chain has TRBV6-5 and TRBJ2-1, with a possible D match to TRBD1 (5 bases). Germline V CDR1 and CDR2: MNHEY, SVGAGI. The CDR3 has 13 residues. Trimming shortened V by 2 bases and J by 7 bases, and 9 bases separated the two germline ends. The CDR3 protein is CASSYTDSNEQFF. CDR3 DNA sequence: TGTGCCAGCAGTTACACCGACAGTAATGAGCAGTTCTTC.

V usage is TRBV14 and J usage is TRBJ1-3; D uncertain. Trimming stripped 0 bases from V and 11 bases from J, with 11 bases between. The CDR3 spans 13 residues. Germline V lookup: CDR1 SGHDN, CDR2 FVKESK. The CDR3 DNA follows: TGTGCCAGCAGCCAAGATCTTGGAGATTCCATATATTTT. This encodes CASSQDLGDSIYF.

At least ten counts were recorded for this clonotype. The chain recombines TRBV9 with TRBJ1-4; TRBD1 is a possible D gene (5 bases). CDR1 is SGDLS, CDR2 YYNGEE, per germline. This CDR3 spans 17 amino acids. V was trimmed by 0 bases and J by 8 bases, leaving 20 bases between them. The CDR3 sequence: CASSVGSSRGDREKLFF. CDR3 nucleotides: TGTGCCAGCAGCGTAGGATCGTCGAGGGGAGATCGGGAAAAACTGTTTTTT.

This clonotype was observed at least ten times. J is TRBJ2-3 and V is TRBV12-3 or TRBV12-4; 7 bases map to TRBD1. The CDR3 loop spans 15 amino acids. Germline trimming cut 4 bases from V and 2 bases from J; bases unmatched to any gene: 6. The CDR3 loop reads CASSSRTGSTDTQYF. CDR3 sequence (DNA): TGTGCCAGCAGTTCTAGGACAGGATCCACAGATACGCAGTATTTT.

This clonotype was picked up many times. The CDR3: CAAGGAGAGYTDTQYF. DNA for the CDR3: TGTGCCGCCGGGGGGGCGGGAGCGGGTTACACAGATACGCAGTATTTT. V is TRBV28 and J is TRBJ2-3; TRBD2 matches 8 bases. In germline, CDR1 is MDHEN, CDR2 SYDVKM. Losses at the gene ends were 11 bases for V and 2 bases for J; bases not matched to a gene: 15. The CDR3 is 16 residues long.

This clonotype appeared many times. The CDR3 DNA sequence: TGTGCCAGCAGTTTTAGTGGGACACCGAGTTACGAGCAGTACTTC. This encodes CASSFSGTPSYEQYF. This sequence joins TRBV28 and TRBJ2-7, with D perhaps TRBD1 (6 bases). This CDR3 region has 15 residues. The V end lost 3 bases, the J end lost 4 bases, and 16 bases lay between the germline ends. The V gene's germline CDR1 is MDHEN and CDR2 SYDVKM.

This clonotype was recorded at least ten times. The chain combines TRBV24-1 with TRBJ2-5; D perhaps matches TRBD1 (7 bases). CDR3 size: 16 residues. V gave up 6 bases and J gave up 4 bases, with 20 bases separating them. The V gene's germline CDR1 is KGHDR and CDR2 SFDVKD. CDR3 residues: CATSRGDGGGRETQYF. CDR3 in DNA: TGTGCCACCAGTCGCGGGGATGGAGGGGGCCGAGAGACCCAGTACTTC.

V is TRBV7-6 and J is TRBJ2-1; no reliable D call. The V end lost 5 bases, the J end lost 0 bases, and 14 bases lay between the germline ends. Per germline, CDR1 SGHVS and CDR2 FNYEAQ. This CDR3 comprises 16 residues. DNA for the CDR3: TGTGCCAGCAGCCGAATCTGGACGAGCTCCTACAATGAGCAGTTCTTC. This encodes CASSRIWTSSYNEQFF.

As regards this clonotype: It may be a read error: a sequence one base away is much more abundant. The chain links TRBV20-1 to TRBJ2-2; D not resolved. CDR3 length: 15 residues. Germline V gene lookup returns CDR1 DFQATT and CDR2 SNEGSKA (reference sequence). DNA of the CDR3: TGCGGTGCTAGAGCGCATGAGTCGAACACCGGGGAGCTGTTTTTT. Its protein is CGARAHESNTGELFF.